The clone carrying this T cell receptor beta chain is a singleton in its sample. This entry belongs to a study of PD-L1 blockade in urothelial cancer. Study overall: Analyses used blood from 3 weeks (second dose) and 6 weeks after treatment start. Blood samples had a median of 141,255 T cells, roughly 76,000 unique TCRs, and clonality approximately 0.08.

TCRdb's copy holds only in-frame clones and misses some; the assay was immunoSEQ multiplex PCR. Found here are 30,000 to 50,000 clones, more than 85% of them singletons; the top ten hold over 1.5%. Germline CDR1 SGDLS, CDR2 YYNGEE. V dropped 0 bases and J dropped 0 bases, with 7 bases sitting between them. The CDR3 spans 15 residues. This receptor was taken from a man aged 55-75 years with urothelial cancer. The input for sequencing was PBMCs, taken around atezolizumab (anti-PD-L1) treatment. The V gene is TRBV9, the J gene TRBJ1-3; a weak D match, TRBD1 (5 bases). The CDR3 sequence: CASSVDGHSGNTIYF. CDR3 in DNA: TGTGCCAGCAGCGTAGATGGACACTCTGGAAACACCATATATTTT.